This T cell receptor (beta chain) was recorded in a study of tumor and adjacent non-tumor tissue in lung cancer. Regarding the study as a whole: Significantly higher TCR diversity was found in tumor than normal lung. Patients with more diverse tumor TCRs had worse survival.

V dropped 0 bases and J dropped 4 bases, with 10 bases sitting between them. This CDR3 is built from 14 residues. CDR1 MNHNS and CDR2 SASEGT come from the germline V gene. Three rounds of nested PCR, following a modified ARM-PCR protocol, produced the TCRbeta library. TCRdb redid the calling of the multiplex PCR reads with MiXCR, one entry per CDR3 protein. The table has about 44,000 distinct CDR3 sequences, less than 70% seen once; the top ten hold approximately 30%. This sample's RNA came from whole unsorted tissue. The normal lung tissue was taken more than 3 cm from the tumor edge. Between August and November 2014, newly diagnosed, chemotherapy-naive lung cancer patients underwent thoracic surgery in China. This clonotype has only a few counts. Its target is not known. This may come from a read error, since a much larger clone is one base off.

The origin of this receptor is a woman in her 70s with non-small cell lung cancer. The chain has TRBV6-1 and TRBJ2-7; D remains unclear. Material for sequencing was distant non-tumor lung tissue. The CDR3: CASSEAGNVYEQYF. In nucleotides, the CDR3 is TGTGCCAGCAGTGAAGCGGGGAATGTGTACGAGCAGTACTTC.